The 8 T cell receptor beta chains presented below share a single source sample, sequenced in a study of cytomegalovirus exposure and HLA in healthy donors. The primer mix had 60 Vbeta and 13 Jbeta primers. Assay used: immunoSEQ multiplex PCR; TCRdb lists only in-frame clones, some missing. Of about 160,000 clones in the sample, about 80% were seen once. The material sequenced was PBMCs. These receptors all stem from a man aged 30 to 45 in good health and CMV-seronegative.

This clone turned up a few times. The chain joins TRBV27 to TRBJ1-5; 10 bases align to TRBD1. V shed 2 bases and J 9 bases; nucleotides not matched to a gene: 4. In germline, CDR1 is MNHEY, CDR2 SMNVEV (reference sequence). The CDR3 is made up of 14 amino acids. The CDR3: CASSLGTGERPQHF. The CDR3, as DNA: TGTGCCAGCAGTTTAGGGACAGGGGAGAGGCCCCAGCATTTT.

This rearrangement joins TRBV28 to TRBJ2-1; possible D gene TRBD1, 5 bases. Germline V lookup: CDR1 MDHEN, CDR2 SYDVKM. The CDR3 has 14 residues. V was trimmed by 7 bases and J by 9 bases, leaving 19 bases between them. CDR3 region: CASNPDSLQGEQFF. The CDR3 nucleotides read TGTGCCAGCAACCCCGACAGTCTACAAGGTGAGCAGTTCTTC.

This clone has just one count. The rearrangement uses TRBV6-1 and TRBJ2-2; D perhaps matches TRBD1 (6 bases). CDR3 length: 14 residues. Germline V CDR1 and CDR2: MNHNS, SASEGT. Trimming took off 5 bases at V and 5 bases at J, with 12 bases between the two ends. CDR3 bases: TGTGCCAGCAGTACAACAGGGAGTACCGGGGAGCTGTTTTTT. Protein sequence: CASSTTGSTGELFF.

The rearrangement links TRBV19 to TRBJ1-2; D is uncertain. This CDR3 is 15 amino acids long. Germline V lookup: CDR1 LNHDA, CDR2 SQIVND (reference sequence). Trimming left V 5 bases short and J 6 bases short, with 19 bases between. The CDR3 region is CASSASQVGSHGYTF. The DNA for the CDR3 is TGTGCCAGTAGTGCCTCCCAGGTCGGGAGTCATGGCTACACCTTC.

The rearrangement uses TRBV28 and TRBJ1-2, with 9 bases that match TRBD1. V shed 5 bases, J shed 2 bases, and the junction held 6 bases outside the gene matches. CDR1 MDHEN and CDR2 SYDVKM come from the germline V gene. The CDR3 consists of 15 residues. Written as DNA, the CDR3 is TGTGCCAGCAGTGTTGAGGGGACAGGGAACTATGGCTACACCTTC. Residues: CASSVEGTGNYGYTF.

The V call is TRBV15, the J call TRBJ2-7, with D perhaps matching TRBD2 (6 bases). V was clipped by 3 bases and J by 2 bases, with 14 bases between them. The CDR3 runs to 15 residues. In germline, CDR1 is LNHNV, CDR2 YYDKDF (reference sequence). For the CDR3, the DNA is TGTGCCACCAGCAGGGCCCAGGGAGGAACCTACGAGCAGTACTTC. Amino acids: CATSRAQGGTYEQYF.

This rearrangement joins TRBV6-6 to TRBJ1-5; maybe TRBD1 (5 bases). This CDR3 region has 14 residues. Trimming stripped 8 bases from V and 1 base from J, with 12 bases between. CDR1 and CDR2 (germline): MNHNY, SVGAGI (reference sequence). CDR3 nucleotide sequence: TGTGCCAGCGGTAGACAGTCGAGCAATCAGCCCCAGCATTTT. Its protein is CASGRQSSNQPQHF.

The rearrangement uses TRBV5-4 and TRBJ1-1; possibly TRBD1 for D (6 bases). This CDR3 has 17 residues. CDR1 and CDR2 from the germline V gene are SGHNT and YYREEE (reference sequence). V gave up 9 bases and J gave up 4 bases, with 28 bases separating them. Here the CDR3 reads CATSPEGPGRGVTEAFF. CDR3 DNA: TGTGCCACTTCCCCAGAGGGACCGGGGAGGGGGGTCACTGAAGCTTTCTTT.